Described below is a single T cell receptor beta chain sequence and its context. What it recognizes is unknown. This record comes from a study of T cell responses to AZD1222 COVID-19 vaccine. Study in general: The analysis combined second doses at about 4 or about 12 weeks.

The repertoire was sequenced with immunoSEQ multiplex PCR; TCRdb's copy has only in-frame clones and lacks some. This sample has under 200,000 clones, with roughly 93% found just once. Study-wide findings and caveats: Scientists sampled the repertoires only once the peak T cell response had passed. Only a handful of AZD1222 recipients, six or seven in all, had baseline seropositivity. As reported, nearly half of all spike-specific TCRs target variant regions that are unmutated.

The ends were cut back, 0 bases at V and 2 bases at J, with 10 bases in the middle. CDR1 and CDR2 (germline): SEHNR, FQNEAQ (reference sequence). The CDR3 is 15 amino acids. The TCR originated in an adult in good health. Sequenced here: peripheral blood, sampled on day 0 of AZD1222 vaccination. V and J are TRBV7-9 and TRBJ1-1; a weak D match, TRBD1 (5 bases). The CDR3 reads CASSLAIGENTEAFF. The CDR3 region has the DNA TGTGCCAGCAGCTTAGCTATAGGGGAAAACACTGAAGCTTTCTTT.